This TCR beta chain originates from a study of technical replicates of blood from several donors. This clone was found once. Produced via immunoSEQ multiplex PCR; TCRdb's table is partial and in-frame only. Here the sample spans under 85,000 clones, approximately 97% being singletons. The CDR3 length is 12 residues. Per the germline V gene, CDR1 is SGHRS and CDR2 is YFSETQ. The trim removed 0 bases at V and 13 bases at J, leaving 6 bases unmatched. The origin of this receptor is a human donor in good health. The rearrangement links TRBV5-1 to TRBJ1-2; 7 positions agree with TRBD1. Sequenced input: T cells isolated from PBMCs. The CDR3 region is CASSLGGTDPTF. The CDR3 DNA reads TGCGCCAGCAGCTTGGGCGGGACAGACCCCACCTTC.